Below are 11 T cell receptor beta chains sequenced from a single sample in a study of CD8 T cells in ankylosing spondylitis (dated by TCRdb to the late 2010s). Preparation of the library involved 5' RACE. The run used an Illumina HiSeq 2500. Clones were called with MiXCR by TCRdb after fastp trimmed the public reads at Q25, and only in-frame beta chains were retained. Merged by CDR3 protein, the rows form single entries marked with the most common genes and DNA. This sample is represented by some 180,000 distinct CDR3 sequences; roughly 20% of them were singletons. The ten largest clonotypes hold around 4.5% of the sample. The sample comprised blood, either unsorted or a sorted T cell fraction (not recorded which). Source of these receptors: a male donor aged 10 to 35 with ankylosing spondylitis or in good health (not recorded which). Donor details come from another sample of the same person, matched by shared clones.

This clonotype was seen ten or more times. The CDR3 sequence: CAISDRTSGRNTDTQYF. CDR3 nucleotides: TGTGCCATCAGTGACAGAACTAGCGGGAGGAATACAGATACGCAGTATTTT. This chain uses TRBV10-3 with TRBJ2-3; TRBD2 agrees at 12 bases. This CDR3 spans 17 amino acids. Germline trimming cut 3 bases from V and 3 bases from J; bases unmatched to any gene: 7. Germline V CDR1 and CDR2: ENHRY, SYGVKD.

This clonotype was observed many times. The chain recombines TRBV5-1 with TRBJ1-2; D gene ambiguous. The V end was cut by 0 bases, the J end by 0 bases, with 12 bases between. The CDR3 loop spans 16 amino acids. Germline V lookup: CDR1 SGHRS, CDR2 YFSETQ. CDR3 DNA: TGCGCCAGCAGCTTGGATGCAAACAGAGCTAACTATGGCTACACCTTC. This translates into CASSLDANRANYGYTF. The full variable domain, its missing parts supplied by reference TRBV5-1 and TRBJ1-2, is KAGVTQTPRYLIKTRGQQVTLSCSPISGHRSVSWYQQTPGQGLQFLFEYFSETQRNKGNFPGRFSGRQFSNSRSEMNVSTLELGDSALYLCASSLDANRANYGYTFGSGTRLTVV.

This clonotype was observed many times. The chain couples TRBV29-1 to TRBJ1-1; TRBD1 matches 8 bases. V dropped 6 bases and J dropped 2; count of bases not matched to a gene: 5. The CDR3 is 13 residues long. Germline V gene sequence: CDR1 SQVTM, CDR2 ANQGSEA. The DNA of the CDR3 is TGCAGCGTGGGGACAGGACTCAACACTGAAGCTTTCTTT. It translates to CSVGTGLNTEAFF. Complete variable domain (other parts from reference TRBV29-1 and TRBJ1-1): SAVISQKPSRDICQRGTSLTIQCQVDSQVTMMFWYRQQPGQSLTLIATANQGSEATYESGFVIDKFPISRPNLTFSTLTVSNMSPEDSSIYLCSVGTGLNTEAFFGQGTRLTVV.

In this sample, this clonotype turned up many times. The gene calls are TRBV6-6 and TRBJ1-1; tentatively, D is TRBD1 (5 bases). Germline CDR1 reads MNHNY; CDR2 reads SVGAGI (reference sequence). This CDR3 has 14 amino acids. V was shortened by 4 bases and J by 1 base, with 10 bases between the two germline ends. The CDR3 bases are TGTGCCAGCAGTTGGGGGGGGGGGAACACTGAAGCTTTCTTT. Its protein product is CASSWGGGNTEAFF.

This clonotype came up many times. The chain is built from TRBV20-1 and TRBJ1-6; the D gene is possibly TRBD1 (6 bases). CDR3 length: 16 amino acids. Germline CDR1 DFQATT, CDR2 SNEGSKA (reference sequence). Trimming removed 2 bases from V and 7 bases from J, with 18 bases in between. DNA of the CDR3: TGCAGTGCTAGACCCCGACAGGCCTCCTCAAATTCACCCCTCCACTTT. This translates into CSARPRQASSNSPLHF.

The V and J genes are TRBV6-5 and TRBJ1-1; unclear D gene. Germline loops: CDR1 MNHEY, CDR2 SVGAGI. This CDR3 is built from 11 residues. Deletions cut 2 bases from V and 7 bases from J, with 5 bases between. DNA of the CDR3: TGTGCCAGCAGTTACGAAAATGAAGCTTTCTTT. Protein sequence: CASSYENEAFF.

The chain couples TRBV29-1 to TRBJ2-1; 7 bases fit TRBD1. With 4 bases clipped from V and 0 bases from J, the junction kept 3 bases outside the gene matches. The germline gives CDR1 SQVTM, CDR2 ANQGSEA. The CDR3 covers 14 residues. The CDR3 sequence: CSVVGQSSYNEQFF. In nucleotides, the CDR3 is TGCAGCGTTGTGGGACAGAGCTCCTACAATGAGCAGTTCTTC.

At least ten counts were recorded for this clonotype. The chain employs TRBV12-3 or TRBV12-4 and TRBJ1-2; 8 nucleotides agree with TRBD1. The ends lost 4 bases at V and 2 bases at J; junction bases unmatched: 3. The CDR3 runs 14 residues. This chain's CDR3 is CASSWTGRNYGYTF. The CDR3 bases are TGTGCCAGCAGTTGGACAGGGAGAAACTATGGCTACACCTTC.

At least ten counts were recorded for this clonotype. This chain connects TRBV7-3 to TRBJ2-3; 7 bases align to TRBD1. The germline CDR1 and CDR2 sequences are SGHTA and FQGTGA. This CDR3 is 13 amino acids long. V shed 4 bases, J shed 6 bases, and the junction held 4 bases outside the gene matches. The CDR3 nucleotides are TGTGCCAGCAGCTCGACCAGGGGGGATACGCAGTATTTT. As protein: CASSSTRGDTQYF.

This clonotype was detected ten times or more. This rearrangement joins TRBV5-1 to TRBJ2-1; TRBD2 aligns across 9 bases. CDR3 length equals 14 residues. Trimming removed 3 bases from V and 2 bases from J; junction bases left unmatched: 0. Germline V lookup: CDR1 SGHRS, CDR2 YFSETQ. Written as DNA, the CDR3 is TGCGCCAGCAGCTCTAGCGGGGCCTACAATGAGCAGTTCTTC. It encodes CASSSSGAYNEQFF.

This clonotype was seen repeatedly, ten times or more. V usage is TRBV4-2 and J usage is TRBJ2-1; perhaps TRBD2 as D (5 bases). CDR1 is LGHNA, CDR2 YNFKEQ, per germline. The V and J ends lost 7 bases and 8 bases respectively, with 24 bases between them. This CDR3 has 16 amino acids. CDR3 bases: TGTGCCAGCACCAAGGCAGGCGGGCCCAGCACGGATGAGCAGTTCTTC. As protein: CASTKAGGPSTDEQFF.